This entry describes one T cell receptor (beta chain). Its antigen is unknown. This specimen belongs to a study of beta chain features in type 1 diabetes. Regarding the study as a whole: Type 1 diabetes patients showed a moderate but significant shortening of TCRB CDR3s in all four CD4+ subsets. Resolution of whether HLA type affects TCRB rearrangement was not achieved here.

Investigators reverse transcribed all isolated RNA, so they sequenced expressed TCRB transcripts. Libraries were prepared by immunoSEQ multiplex PCR; TCRdb keeps only in-frame clonotypes and omits some of them. Among about 740,000 clones listed, about an eighth were seen once. The clonotype was recovered from a man younger than 35 with type 1 diabetes. Sequencing input: naive CD4+ T cells from blood.

In nucleotides, the CDR3 is TGTGCCAGCAGCGTACTCGGGACAGGAAATGAAAAACTGTTTTTT. Protein product: CASSVLGTGNEKLFF. The V call is TRBV9, the J call TRBJ1-4; 8 bases align to TRBD1. The germline gives CDR1 SGDLS, CDR2 YYNGEE. CDR3 length equals 15 residues. V trimming: 1 base; J trimming: 5 bases; junction bases outside the gene matches: 4. The full variable domain, in which reference TRBV9 and TRBJ1-4 provide the parts outside the CDR3, is DSGVTQTPKHLITATGQRVTLRCSPRSGDLSVYWYQQSLDQGLQFLIQYYNGEERAKGNILERFSAQQFPDLHSELNLSSLELGDSALYFCASSVLGTGNEKLFFGSGTQLSVL.